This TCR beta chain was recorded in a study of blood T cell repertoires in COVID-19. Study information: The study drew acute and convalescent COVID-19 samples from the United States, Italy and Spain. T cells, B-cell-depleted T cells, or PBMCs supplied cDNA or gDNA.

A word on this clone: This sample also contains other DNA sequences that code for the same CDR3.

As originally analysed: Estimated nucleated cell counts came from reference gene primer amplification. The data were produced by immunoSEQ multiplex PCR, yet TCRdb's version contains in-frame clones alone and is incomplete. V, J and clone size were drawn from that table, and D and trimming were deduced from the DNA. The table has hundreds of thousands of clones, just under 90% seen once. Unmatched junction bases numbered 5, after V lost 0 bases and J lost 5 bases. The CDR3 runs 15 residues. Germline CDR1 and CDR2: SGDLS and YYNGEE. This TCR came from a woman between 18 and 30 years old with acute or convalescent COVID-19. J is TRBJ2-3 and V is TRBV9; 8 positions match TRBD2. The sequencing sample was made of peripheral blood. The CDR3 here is CASSVGGLGGDTQYF. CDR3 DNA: TGTGCCAGCAGCGTAGGGGGACTAGGAGGAGATACGCAGTATTTT. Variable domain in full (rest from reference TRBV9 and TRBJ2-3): DSGVTQTPKHLITATGQRVTLRCSPRSGDLSVYWYQQSLDQGLQFLIQYYNGEERAKGNILERFSAQQFPDLHSELNLSSLELGDSALYFCASSVGGLGGDTQYFGPGTRLTVL.